What follows is one T cell receptor (beta chain) and its context. Generated by immunoSEQ multiplex PCR, the TCRdb table keeps only in-frame clones and is missing some. Here the sample spans around 140,000 clones, 92% being singletons. The data derive from a study of control samples from healthy donors and cancer patients. Germline values: CDR1 MNHEY, CDR2 SMNVEV (reference sequence). Between the trimmed V and J ends, which lost 5 bases and 3 bases, there was a span of 13 bases. The CDR3 consists of 15 residues. The receptor's source is a woman between 45 and 60 years old in good health. Sequenced sample: blood. The chain uses TRBV27 and TRBJ1-4; a weak D match, TRBD1 (5 bases). This chain's CDR3 is CASSSNGGANEKLFF. As DNA, the CDR3 is TGTGCCAGCAGTAGCAACGGGGGGGCTAATGAAAAACTGTTTTTT.